The clone carrying this T cell receptor beta chain is labeled medium-sized. No antigen is known for it. Germline CDR1 is GTSNPN and CDR2 is SVGIG (reference sequence). Trimming took off 4 bases at V and 9 bases at J, with 13 bases between the two ends. The CDR3 sequence is 12 residues long. This sample stems from a study of pediatric ulcerative colitis. Rectal tissue came from one to two pinch biopsies taken at colonoscopy. No immunosuppressive drugs were given to ulcerative colitis patients before diagnostic colonoscopy. The assay was run at survey level. Here immunoSEQ multiplex PCR was the method, and the copy in TCRdb shows in-frame clones only, minus some. Altogether 40,000 to 60,000 clones are present, 78% being singletons, with the ten largest covering about 4%. Findings and limits, study-wide: Some T cells in rectal biopsies may come from blood, especially with overt colitis. No controls had the two rectal clonotypes shared by ulcerative colitis patients.

Sequenced sample: gut tissue. The TCR comes from a girl aged 5-17 years with moderate ulcerative colitis. J is TRBJ1-3 and V is TRBV30; D is uncertain. CDR3 sequence: CAWTSDRGTIYF. As DNA, the CDR3 is TGTGCCTGGACCAGTGATCGCGGCACCATATATTTT.